A selection of T cell receptor beta chains follows, all from one sample in a study of beta chain features in type 1 diabetes. The data were produced by immunoSEQ multiplex PCR, yet TCRdb's version contains in-frame clones alone and is incomplete. This sample yields 630,000 or so clones, of which over 11% are seen a single time; around 0.04% belongs to the top ten. Sequencing was done on a sample of naive CD4+ T cells from blood. The receptors come from a man between 18 and 35 years old with type 1 diabetes. Each CDR3 is given with its conserved first and last residue. The D gene is left open where the match is weak. Clone size is stated in some rows and not others, as once, few, many or a class when expanded.

CDR3 protein: CASLMAGGSDTQYF; CDR3 DNA: TGCGCCAGCCTTATGGCGGGAGGATCAGATACGCAGTATTTT; J gene: TRBJ2-3; V gene: TRBV5-1; clone size: .; D gene: TRBD2
CDR3 protein: CASSPVRTGLADYEQYF; CDR3 DNA: TGTGCCAGCAGCCCCGTGAGAACGGGACTAGCGGACTACGAGCAGTACTTC; J gene: TRBJ2-7; V gene: TRBV11-2; clone size: few; D gene: TRBD2
CDR3 protein: CASSPRLRFNRGYNEQFF; CDR3 DNA: TGTGCCAGCAGTCCTAGATTACGGTTTAACAGGGGTTACAATGAGCAGTTCTTC; J gene: TRBJ2-1; V gene: TRBV11-2; clone size: few; D gene: TRBD1
CDR3 protein: CASQVTGNQPQHF; CDR3 DNA: TGTGCCAGCCAGGTCACGGGCAATCAGCCCCAGCATTTT; J gene: TRBJ1-5; V gene: TRBV6-5; clone size: .; D gene: .
CDR3 protein: CASSITGTMQFF; CDR3 DNA: TGTGCCAGCAGTATCACCGGGACTATGCAGTTCTTC; J gene: TRBJ2-1; V gene: TRBV2; clone size: few; D gene: TRBD2
CDR3 protein: CASSLPGFEAFF; CDR3 DNA: TGTGCCAGCAGTTTACCCGGGTTCGAAGCTTTCTTT; J gene: TRBJ1-1; V gene: TRBV28; clone size: few; D gene: .
CDR3 protein: CASSYSPGAQNLEQYF; CDR3 DNA: TGTGCCAGCAGTTACTCGCCTGGTGCTCAAAACCTCGAGCAGTACTTC; J gene: TRBJ2-7; V gene: TRBV6-5; clone size: .; D gene: .
CDR3 protein: CASSLVGTSGDTQYF; CDR3 DNA: TGTGCCAGCAGCTTGGTGGGGACTAGCGGCGATACGCAGTATTTT; J gene: TRBJ2-3; V gene: TRBV5-6; clone size: few; D gene: TRBD2
CDR3 protein: CASSYALGQGTSGANVLTF; CDR3 DNA: TGCGCCAGCAGTTATGCTTTGGGACAGGGAACCTCTGGGGCCAACGTCCTGACTTTC; J gene: TRBJ2-6; V gene: TRBV10-2; clone size: few; D gene: TRBD1
CDR3 protein: CAWSLTSGEADTQYF; CDR3 DNA: TGTGCCTGGAGTCTTACTAGCGGGGAGGCAGATACGCAGTATTTT; J gene: TRBJ2-3; V gene: TRBV30; clone size: few; D gene: TRBD2
CDR3 protein: CASRDNNYGYTF; CDR3 DNA: TGTGCCAGCCGGGACAACAACTATGGCTACACCTTC; J gene: TRBJ1-2; V gene: TRBV2; clone size: once; D gene: .
CDR3 protein: CASSPTGTYQPQHF; CDR3 DNA: TGTGCCAGCAGCCCGACAGGGACTTATCAGCCCCAGCATTTT; J gene: TRBJ1-5; V gene: TRBV7-2; clone size: .; D gene: TRBD1
CDR3 protein: CASSQVGAYEQYF; CDR3 DNA: TGTGCCAGCAGCCAAGTGGGGGCCTACGAGCAGTACTTC; J gene: TRBJ2-7; V gene: TRBV14; clone size: .; D gene: .
CDR3 protein: CASSPTGGRETQYF; CDR3 DNA: TGTGCCAGCAGTCCGACAGGGGGTAGAGAGACCCAGTACTTC; J gene: TRBJ2-5; V gene: TRBV28; clone size: few; D gene: TRBD1
CDR3 protein: CASSLDARRFF; CDR3 DNA: TGTGCCAGCAGCTTGGACGCCCGTAGGTTCTTC; J gene: TRBJ2-1; V gene: TRBV5-6; clone size: few; D gene: .
CDR3 protein: CASSSRTSGSSYEQYF; CDR3 DNA: TGTGCCAGCAGTTCCCGGACTAGCGGGAGCTCCTACGAGCAGTACTTC; J gene: TRBJ2-7; V gene: TRBV27; clone size: few; D gene: TRBD2
CDR3 protein: CASSPGTGGSTDTQYF; CDR3 DNA: TGTGCCAGCAGCCCCGGGACAGGGGGCAGCACAGATACGCAGTATTTT; J gene: TRBJ2-3; V gene: TRBV7-3; clone size: few; D gene: TRBD1
CDR3 protein: CAWREQTGGMDQPQHF; CDR3 DNA: TGTGCCTGGAGGGAACAGACAGGGGGCATGGATCAGCCCCAGCATTTT; J gene: TRBJ1-5; V gene: TRBV30; clone size: few; D gene: TRBD1
CDR3 protein: CAWSGGRGANSGANVLTF; CDR3 DNA: TGTGCCTGGAGTGGCGGCAGGGGGGCGAATTCTGGGGCCAACGTCCTGACTTTC; J gene: TRBJ2-6; V gene: TRBV30; clone size: few; D gene: .
CDR3 protein: CASSPASGLARETQYF; CDR3 DNA: TGCGCCAGCAGCCCGGCCTCCGGACTAGCGAGAGAGACCCAGTACTTC; J gene: TRBJ2-5; V gene: TRBV5-1; clone size: .; D gene: TRBD2
CDR3 protein: CASTLFGGADGDTQYF; CDR3 DNA: TGTGCCAGCACCCTATTTGGGGGGGCGGATGGAGATACGCAGTATTTT; J gene: TRBJ2-3; V gene: TRBV7-9; clone size: .; D gene: .
CDR3 protein: CASRGGGDKNIQYF; CDR3 DNA: TGCGCCAGCAGAGGCGGGGGAGACAAAAACATTCAGTACTTC; J gene: TRBJ2-4; V gene: TRBV5-1; clone size: .; D gene: TRBD2
CDR3 protein: CASSSPGTLNTEAFF; CDR3 DNA: TGTGCCAGCAGTTCCCCCGGGACCCTGAACACTGAAGCTTTCTTT; J gene: TRBJ1-1; V gene: TRBV28; clone size: .; D gene: .
CDR3 protein: CAWGQEVHEQYF; CDR3 DNA: TGTGCCTGGGGCCAGGAAGTCCACGAGCAGTACTTC; J gene: TRBJ2-7; V gene: TRBV30; clone size: few; D gene: .
CDR3 protein: CASSYGLAGGADTQYF; CDR3 DNA: TGTGCCAGCAGTTATGGACTAGCGGGAGGGGCAGATACGCAGTATTTT; J gene: TRBJ2-3; V gene: TRBV6-5; clone size: .; D gene: TRBD2
CDR3 protein: CSASQTNKQFF; CDR3 DNA: TGCAGTGCTAGCCAAACGAACAAGCAGTTCTTC; J gene: TRBJ2-1; V gene: TRBV20-1; clone size: .; D gene: .
CDR3 protein: CASSQGQGYEQFF; CDR3 DNA: TGCGCCAGCAGCCAAGGGCAGGGGTATGAGCAGTTCTTC; J gene: TRBJ2-1; V gene: TRBV4-1; clone size: .; D gene: .
CDR3 protein: CAWSVTGANTGELFF; CDR3 DNA: TGTGCCTGGAGCGTCACAGGGGCGAACACCGGGGAGCTGTTTTTT; J gene: TRBJ2-2; V gene: TRBV30; clone size: few; D gene: TRBD1
CDR3 protein: CATSRDRAKNIQYF; CDR3 DNA: TGTGCCACCAGCAGAGACAGGGCTAAAAACATTCAGTACTTC; J gene: TRBJ2-4; V gene: TRBV15; clone size: many; D gene: .
CDR3 protein: CATRQNTTGVEQYF; CDR3 DNA: TGTGCCACCAGACAAAATACTACAGGGGTTGAGCAGTACTTC; J gene: TRBJ2-7; V gene: TRBV15; clone size: .; D gene: TRBD1
CDR3 protein: CASRTAPGRTEAFF; CDR3 DNA: TGTGCCAGCAGGACAGCGCCTGGGAGAACTGAAGCTTTCTTT; J gene: TRBJ1-1; V gene: TRBV27; clone size: .; D gene: .
CDR3 protein: CASSQAASGRHQETQYF; CDR3 DNA: TGCGCCAGCAGCCAAGCCGCGAGCGGGAGGCACCAAGAGACCCAGTACTTC; J gene: TRBJ2-5; V gene: TRBV4-3; clone size: few; D gene: TRBD2
CDR3 protein: CSVVPGGADTQYF; CDR3 DNA: TGCAGCGTTGTACCGGGAGGAGCAGATACGCAGTATTTT; J gene: TRBJ2-3; V gene: TRBV29-1; clone size: .; D gene: TRBD2
CDR3 protein: CAISESTAGWSAANTDTQYF; CDR3 DNA: TGTGCCATCAGTGAGTCGACCGCTGGCTGGTCAGCCGCCAACACAGATACGCAGTATTTT; J gene: TRBJ2-3; V gene: TRBV10-3; clone size: .; D gene: .
CDR3 protein: CASSPRDLNQPQHF; CDR3 DNA: TGTGCCAGCTCACCCCGGGACTTGAATCAGCCCCAGCATTTT; J gene: TRBJ1-5; V gene: TRBV18; clone size: .; D gene: .
CDR3 protein: CASSPTVTSYEQYF; CDR3 DNA: TGTGCCAGCAGCCCGACAGTTACCTCCTACGAGCAGTACTTC; J gene: TRBJ2-7; V gene: TRBV4-2; clone size: few; D gene: .
CDR3 protein: CAQLSMNTEAFF; CDR3 DNA: TGTGCCCAACTATCCATGAACACTGAAGCTTTCTTT; J gene: TRBJ1-1; V gene: TRBV30; clone size: .; D gene: .
CDR3 protein: CASSRRRGLAAEQYF; CDR3 DNA: TGTGCCAGCAGCCGCCGCCGAGGACTAGCTGCGGAGCAGTACTTC; J gene: TRBJ2-7; V gene: TRBV11-2; clone size: .; D gene: TRBD2
CDR3 protein: CASSDWTGGSQTQYF; CDR3 DNA: TGTGCCAGCAGCGATTGGACAGGGGGCAGCCAGACCCAGTACTTC; J gene: TRBJ2-5; V gene: TRBV9; clone size: few; D gene: TRBD1
CDR3 protein: CASSQSPAAEAFF; CDR3 DNA: TGTGCCAGCAGCCAGAGTCCGGCTGCTGAAGCTTTCTTT; J gene: TRBJ1-1; V gene: TRBV11-1; clone size: few; D gene: .
CDR3 protein: CASSQAVEDTQYF; CDR3 DNA: TGCGCCAGCAGCCAAGCTGTTGAGGATACGCAGTATTTT; J gene: TRBJ2-3; V gene: TRBV4-1; clone size: .; D gene: .
CDR3 protein: CASSTEQSYGYTF; CDR3 DNA: TGTGCCAGCAGTACCGAACAATCCTATGGCTACACCTTC; J gene: TRBJ1-2; V gene: TRBV27; clone size: .; D gene: .
CDR3 protein: CASSLLGGSKNIQYF; CDR3 DNA: TGTGCCAGCAGCTTATTGGGGGGATCCAAAAACATTCAGTACTTC; J gene: TRBJ2-4; V gene: TRBV7-2; clone size: few; D gene: .
CDR3 protein: CASSTLDGGYYNEQFF; CDR3 DNA: TGTGCCAGTAGTACCCTAGACGGGGGTTACTACAATGAGCAGTTCTTC; J gene: TRBJ2-1; V gene: TRBV19; clone size: .; D gene: .
CDR3 protein: CASREDGYEQYF; CDR3 DNA: TGTGCCAGCAGAGAAGACGGGTACGAGCAGTACTTC; J gene: TRBJ2-7; V gene: TRBV25-1; clone size: few; D gene: .
CDR3 protein: CASSLGTSGTNEQFF; CDR3 DNA: TGTGCCAGCAGTCTCGGGACTAGCGGGACCAATGAGCAGTTCTTC; J gene: TRBJ2-1; V gene: TRBV6-5; clone size: few; D gene: TRBD2
CDR3 protein: CAISDRATDGYTF; CDR3 DNA: TGTGCCATCAGTGACAGGGCTACGGATGGCTACACCTTC; J gene: TRBJ1-2; V gene: TRBV10-3; clone size: few; D gene: .
CDR3 protein: CASKGSSYNEQFF; CDR3 DNA: TGTGCCAGCAAAGGGAGCTCCTACAATGAGCAGTTCTTC; J gene: TRBJ2-1; V gene: TRBV28; clone size: few; D gene: .
CDR3 protein: CAWGPPSPLHF; CDR3 DNA: TGTGCCTGGGGGCCTCCTTCACCCCTCCACTTT; J gene: TRBJ1-6; V gene: TRBV30; clone size: .; D gene: .
CDR3 protein: CASSPRDRAVGQFF; CDR3 DNA: TGTGCCAGCAGCCCCAGGGACAGGGCGGTTGGGCAGTTCTTC; J gene: TRBJ2-1; V gene: TRBV6-5; clone size: few; D gene: TRBD1
CDR3 protein: CASSVRQNEKLFF; CDR3 DNA: TGTGCCAGCAGCGTCCGACAAAATGAAAAACTGTTTTTT; J gene: TRBJ1-4; V gene: TRBV9; clone size: few; D gene: .
CDR3 protein: CASSMDRGHGDTQYF; CDR3 DNA: TGTGCCAGCAGCATGGACAGGGGGCATGGGGATACGCAGTATTTT; J gene: TRBJ2-3; V gene: TRBV27; clone size: few; D gene: TRBD1
CDR3 protein: CASRAAGELFF; CDR3 DNA: TGTGCCTCCCGAGCGGCCGGGGAGCTGTTTTTT; J gene: TRBJ2-2; V gene: TRBV6-6; clone size: .; D gene: .
CDR3 protein: CASSTGPGAGELFF; CDR3 DNA: TGTGCCAGCAGTACCGGACCGGGCGCCGGGGAGCTGTTTTTT; J gene: TRBJ2-2; V gene: TRBV6-5; clone size: few; D gene: .